The present T cell receptor (beta chain) was sequenced within a study of blood T cell repertoires in COVID-19 (TCRdb year 2020). Study-wide context: Collaborator samples came from the United States, Italy and Spain and covered acute and convalescent phases of COVID-19. The material from the prospective study consisted of cDNA or gDNA derived from T cells, B-cell-depleted T cells, or PBMCs. The dataset comprised deeply sampled blood TCRbeta repertoires from subjects exposed to, actively infected with, or recovered from COVID-19. The repertoires were made available in a free public database intended to serve as a resource for research on the immune response to SARS-CoV-2. Samples came from the ongoing ImmuneRACE study (first 160 participants) plus 1,254 subjects from 6 global collaborators. A de-identified subject ID, COVID-19 status, age in years and sex were almost always included in the sample metadata. Where available, HLA class I and class II types were taken from metadata supplied by the sample provider and were not determined by assay-based typing.

The CDR3 has 15 amino acids, counting the end cysteine and phenylalanine. The CDR3 DNA has 45 bases and is translated from base 1. Looking up the germline V gene yields CDR1 SGHTA and CDR2 FQGNSA. Here V drops 5 bases and J drops 5 bases, and the junction holds 7 bases not matched to any gene. A remark on this clone: Its antigen remains undetermined. No much larger clone is present one base from it, and per-base qualities are unavailable.

The investigation overall reported the following: Clinical and demographic metadata were provided uncurated, with the amount varying by source and participant.

TCRbeta CDR3 regions were amplified from genomic DNA by means of the immunoSEQ Assay, a bias-controlled multiplex PCR. Concerning the study's data processing: Nucleated cell counts per sample were estimated from amplification of reference gene primers within the assay. To quantify the absolute abundance of each unique TCRbeta CDR3 rearrangement, sequence reads were collapsed and filtered. For each sample, productive Simpson clonality was calculated as the square root of Simpson's diversity index over productive rearrangements. TCRdb obtained this table from immuneACCESS and retained in-frame rearrangements with V and J assigned. These tables miss some clones; where compared with another copy, unresolved V genes account for less than half of the shortfall, and the remainder is unexplained. That table furnishes V, J and clone size, whereas the DNA furnished D and trimming. The sample has about 100,000 clones on record, about 88% of them singletons. Approximately 1.7% of the sample goes to the ten largest clones.

Whole blood was collected in K2EDTA tubes by collaborating institutions according to the institutions' own protocols. For TCRbeta analysis, collaborators shipped samples in one of three forms: frozen whole blood, isolated PBMCs, or DNA extracted from either of those sample types. The rearranged segments are TRBV7-2 and TRBJ2-1; 9 junctional bases match TRBD2. The specimen was peripheral blood. The source is a man older than 75 with acute or convalescent COVID-19. The nucleotide sequence is TGTGCCAGCAGCCGCCTCGGACTAGCGAACAATGAGCAGTTCTTC. Protein translation: CASSRLGLANNEQFF.